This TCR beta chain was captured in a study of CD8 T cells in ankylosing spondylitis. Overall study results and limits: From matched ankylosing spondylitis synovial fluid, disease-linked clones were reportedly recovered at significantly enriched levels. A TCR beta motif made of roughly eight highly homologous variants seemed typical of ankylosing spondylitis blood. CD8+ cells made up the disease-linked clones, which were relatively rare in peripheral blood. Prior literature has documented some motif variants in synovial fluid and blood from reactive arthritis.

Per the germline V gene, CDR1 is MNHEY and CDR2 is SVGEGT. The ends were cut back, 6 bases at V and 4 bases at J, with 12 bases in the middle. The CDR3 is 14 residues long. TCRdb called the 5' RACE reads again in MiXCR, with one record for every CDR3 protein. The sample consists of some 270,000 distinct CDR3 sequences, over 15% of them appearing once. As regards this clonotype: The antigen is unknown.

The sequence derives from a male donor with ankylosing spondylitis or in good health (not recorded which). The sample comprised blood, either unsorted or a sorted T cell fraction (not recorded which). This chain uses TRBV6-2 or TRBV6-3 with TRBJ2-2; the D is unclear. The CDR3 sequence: CASSTDNFTGELFF. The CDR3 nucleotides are TGTGCCAGCAGCACGGATAATTTCACCGGGGAGCTGTTTTTT.